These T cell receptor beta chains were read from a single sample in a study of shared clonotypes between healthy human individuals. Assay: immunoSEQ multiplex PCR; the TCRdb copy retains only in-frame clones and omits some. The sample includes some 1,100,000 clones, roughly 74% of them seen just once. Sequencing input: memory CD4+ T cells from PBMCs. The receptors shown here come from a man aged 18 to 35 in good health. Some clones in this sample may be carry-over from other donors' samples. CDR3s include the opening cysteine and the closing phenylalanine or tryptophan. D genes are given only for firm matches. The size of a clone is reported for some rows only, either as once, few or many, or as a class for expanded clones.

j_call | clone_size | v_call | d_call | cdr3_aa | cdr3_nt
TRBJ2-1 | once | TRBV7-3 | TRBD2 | CASSLVADLAGGSYNEQFF | TGTGCCAGCAGCTTAGTGGCAGACCTAGCGGGAGGTTCCTACAATGAGCAGTTCTTC
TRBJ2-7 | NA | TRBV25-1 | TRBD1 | CASSDPGTGLYEQYF | TGTGCCAGCAGCGACCCCGGGACAGGGCTTTACGAGCAGTACTTC
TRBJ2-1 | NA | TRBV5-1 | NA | CASSLPQGGRTTGNEQFF | TGCGCCAGCAGCTTGCCCCAGGGGGGGCGTACTACGGGCAATGAGCAGTTCTTC
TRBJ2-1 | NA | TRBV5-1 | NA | CASSYWVATYNEQFF | TGCGCCAGCAGCTATTGGGTAGCAACTTACAATGAGCAGTTCTTC
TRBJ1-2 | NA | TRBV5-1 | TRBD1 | CASSPLGQGATGYTF | TGCGCCAGCAGCCCGTTGGGGCAGGGGGCGACTGGCTACACCTTC
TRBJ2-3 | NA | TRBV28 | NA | CASLSSTDTQYF | TGTGCCAGCCTTAGTAGCACAGATACGCAGTATTTT
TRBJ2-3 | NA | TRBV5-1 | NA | CASSLFPDSGSRDTQYF | TGCGCCAGCAGCTTATTTCCGGACTCCGGGTCGCGAGATACGCAGTATTTT
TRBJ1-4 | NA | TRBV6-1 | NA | CASRSGGVDEKLFF | TGTGCCAGCAGGTCCGGCGGGGTAGATGAAAAACTGTTTTTT
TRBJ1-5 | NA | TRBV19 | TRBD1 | CASSMWDRQNQPQHF | TGTGCCAGTAGTATGTGGGACAGGCAAAATCAGCCCCAGCATTTT
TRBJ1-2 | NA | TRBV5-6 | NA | CASSLSRGGGYTF | TGTGCCAGCAGCTTGTCTAGAGGGGGTGGCTACACCTTC
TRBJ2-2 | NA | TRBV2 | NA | CASGGQGRTGELFF | TGTGCCAGCGGAGGGCAGGGCCGAACCGGGGAGCTGTTTTTT
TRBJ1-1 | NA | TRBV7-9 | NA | CASSFIPNTEAFF | TGTGCCAGCAGCTTTATACCGAACACTGAAGCTTTCTTT
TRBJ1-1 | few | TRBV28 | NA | CASRENRGGNTEAFF | TGTGCCAGCAGAGAAAATCGAGGCGGGAACACTGAAGCTTTCTTT
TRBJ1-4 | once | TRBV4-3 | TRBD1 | CASSQGQGANEKLFF | TGCGCCAGCAGCCAAGGACAGGGGGCTAATGAAAAACTGTTTTTT
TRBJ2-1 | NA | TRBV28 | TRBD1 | CASSTYPDRGQFF | TGTGCCAGCAGCACCTACCCCGACAGGGGGCAGTTCTTC
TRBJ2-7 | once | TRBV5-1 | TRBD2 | CASSSTSGLPDEQYF | TGCGCCAGCAGCTCAACTAGCGGTCTTCCCGACGAGCAGTACTTC
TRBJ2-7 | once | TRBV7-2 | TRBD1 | CASSTRTGSYEQYF | TGTGCCAGCAGCACCCGGACAGGGAGTTACGAGCAGTACTTC
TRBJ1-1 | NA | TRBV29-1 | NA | CSVVRLLGTEAFF | TGCAGCGTTGTACGGCTTCTGGGCACTGAAGCTTTCTTT
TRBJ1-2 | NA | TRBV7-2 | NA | CASSSPNIYGYTF | TGTGCCAGCAGCTCCCCGAACATCTATGGCTACACCTTC
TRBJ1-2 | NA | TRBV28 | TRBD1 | CASNAGGARNGYTF | TGTGCCAGCAACGCAGGGGGCGCGCGGAATGGCTACACCTTC
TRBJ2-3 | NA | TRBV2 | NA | CASSGLVPGGTDTQYF | TGTGCCAGCAGTGGTCTGGTTCCAGGGGGCACAGATACGCAGTATTTT
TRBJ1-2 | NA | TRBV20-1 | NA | CSSLTNYGYTF | TGCAGTTCACTGACCAACTATGGCTACACTTTC
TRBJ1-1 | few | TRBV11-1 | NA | CASSVFSQGNTEAFF | TGTGCCAGCAGTGTATTCTCCCAGGGGAACACTGAAGCTTTCTTT
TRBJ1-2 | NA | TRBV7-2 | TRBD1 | CASSPRDSGYTF | TGTGCCAGCAGCCCACGGGACAGTGGCTACACCTTC
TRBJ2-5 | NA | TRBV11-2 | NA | CASSPPGRRETQYF | TGTGCCAGCAGCCCACCAGGGAGACGAGAGACCCAGTACTTC
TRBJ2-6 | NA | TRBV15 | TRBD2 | CATSGGAGAGANVLTF | TGTGCCACCAGCGGGGGAGCGGGAGCTGGGGCCAACGTCCTGACTTTC
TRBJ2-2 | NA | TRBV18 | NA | CASSLSGELFF | TGTGCCAGCTCACTCTCCGGGGAGCTGTTTTTT
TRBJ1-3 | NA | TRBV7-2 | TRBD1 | CASSPQTGGNTIYF | TGTGCCAGCAGCCCTCAGACAGGGGGAAACACCATATATTTT
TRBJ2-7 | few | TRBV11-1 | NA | CASSLSRNSYEQYF | TGTGCCAGCAGCTTGTCCCGGAACTCCTACGAGCAGTACTTC
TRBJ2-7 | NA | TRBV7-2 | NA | CASSSAAMSSYEQYF | TGTGCCAGCAGCTCCGCAGCTATGAGCTCCTACGAGCAGTACTTC
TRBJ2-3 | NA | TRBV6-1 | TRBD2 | CASRGGLAGADTQYF | TGTGCCAGCAGGGGTGGGCTAGCGGGAGCGGATACGCAGTATTTT
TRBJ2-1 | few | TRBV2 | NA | CATRSGPEQFF | TGTGCCACTAGAAGCGGGCCAGAGCAGTTCTTC
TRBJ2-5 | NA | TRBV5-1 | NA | CASSLGGTEGETQYF | TGCGCCAGCAGCTTGGGCGGGACAGAAGGGGAGACCCAGTACTTC
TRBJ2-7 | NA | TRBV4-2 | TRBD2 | CASSPGLAGVYEQYF | TGTGCCAGCAGCCCAGGACTAGCGGGGGTCTACGAGCAGTACTTC
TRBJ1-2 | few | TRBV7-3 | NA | CASSLDKNYGYTF | TGTGCCAGCAGCCTGGACAAGAACTATGGCTACACCTTC
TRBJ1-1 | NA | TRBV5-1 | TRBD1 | CASSLRAGGKNTEAFF | TGCGCCAGCAGCTTGAGGGCAGGGGGCAAGAACACTGAAGCTTTCTTT
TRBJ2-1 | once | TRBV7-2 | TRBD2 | CASSWTGTSGNEQFF | TGTGCCAGCAGCTGGACCGGGACTAGCGGCAATGAGCAGTTCTTC
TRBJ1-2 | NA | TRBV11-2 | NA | CASSLEWGDYGYTF | TGTGCCAGCAGCTTAGAATGGGGGGACTATGGCTACACCTTC
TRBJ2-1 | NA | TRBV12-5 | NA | CASGFGVEQFF | TGTGCTAGTGGTTTCGGGGTTGAGCAGTTCTTC
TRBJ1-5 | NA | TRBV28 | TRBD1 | CASSLRTGGQPQHF | TGTGCCAGCAGTTTGAGGACAGGGGGTCAGCCCCAGCATTTT
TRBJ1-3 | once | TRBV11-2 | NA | CASSDSRNTIYF | TGTGCCAGCAGCGACAGCCGAAACACCATATATTTT
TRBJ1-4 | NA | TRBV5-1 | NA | CASSLLTAGDEKLFF | TGCGCCAGCAGCTTGTTAACCGCTGGGGATGAAAAACTGTTTTTT
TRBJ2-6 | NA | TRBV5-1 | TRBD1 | CASSPTGQGRSGANVLTF | TGCGCCAGCAGCCCTACAGGACAGGGCCGTTCTGGGGCCAACGTCCTGACTTTC
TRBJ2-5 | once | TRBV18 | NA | CASSPQGETQYF | TGTGCCAGCTCACCACAGGGTGAGACCCAGTACTTC
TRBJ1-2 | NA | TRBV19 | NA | CASSIGPTWSYGYTF | TGTGCCAGTAGTATAGGCCCTACGTGGAGCTATGGCTACACCTTC
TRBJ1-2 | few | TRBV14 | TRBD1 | CASSQVGTVNGYTF | TGTGCCAGCAGCCAGGTGGGGACAGTGAATGGCTACACCTTC
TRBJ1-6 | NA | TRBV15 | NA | CATSRDKTGNILHF | TGTGCCACCAGCAGAGATAAAACAGGAAATATCCTCCACTTT
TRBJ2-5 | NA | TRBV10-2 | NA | CASSESRTQETQYF | TGCGCCAGCAGTGAGTCAAGGACCCAAGAGACCCAGTACTTC
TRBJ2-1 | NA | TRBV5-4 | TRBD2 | CASSPRTSGRAGSYNEQFF | TGTGCCAGCAGCCCCAGGACTAGCGGGAGGGCCGGCTCCTACAATGAGCAGTTCTTC
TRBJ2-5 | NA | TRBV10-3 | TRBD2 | CAISPGLAWETQYF | TGTGCCATCAGCCCGGGACTAGCTTGGGAGACCCAGTACTTC
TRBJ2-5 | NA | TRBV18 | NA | CASSPRNGRRETQYF | TGTGCCAGCTCACCACGCAACGGTAGGAGAGAGACCCAGTACTTC
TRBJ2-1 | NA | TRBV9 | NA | CASSVLWGEQFF | TGTGCCAGCAGCGTACTATGGGGTGAGCAGTTCTTC
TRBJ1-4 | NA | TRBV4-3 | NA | CASSQDYRPNEKLFF | TGCGCCAGCAGCCAAGATTACAGGCCCAATGAAAAACTGTTTTTT
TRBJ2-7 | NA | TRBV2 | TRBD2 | CASSGTSGTYEQYF | TGTGCCAGCAGTGGGACTAGCGGGACCTACGAGCAGTACTTC